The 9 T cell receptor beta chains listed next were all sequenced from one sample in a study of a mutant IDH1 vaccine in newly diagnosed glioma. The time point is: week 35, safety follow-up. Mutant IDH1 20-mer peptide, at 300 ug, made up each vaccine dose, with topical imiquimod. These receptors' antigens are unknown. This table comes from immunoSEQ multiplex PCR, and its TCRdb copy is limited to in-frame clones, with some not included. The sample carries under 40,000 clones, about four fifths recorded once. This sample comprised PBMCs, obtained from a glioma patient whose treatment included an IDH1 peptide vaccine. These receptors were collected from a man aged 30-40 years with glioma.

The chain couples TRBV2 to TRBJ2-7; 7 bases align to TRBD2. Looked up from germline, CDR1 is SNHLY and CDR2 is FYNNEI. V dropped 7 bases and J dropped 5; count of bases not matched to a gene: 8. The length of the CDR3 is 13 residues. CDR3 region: CASIGGRINEQYF. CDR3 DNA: TGTGCCAGCATCGGCGGGAGAATCAACGAGCAGTACTTC.

The CDR3 region is CASSTFGLAGSPYEQYF. CDR3 DNA sequence: TGTGCCAGCAGCACCTTCGGACTAGCGGGTTCACCCTACGAGCAGTACTTC. This rearrangement joins TRBV7-9 to TRBJ2-7; 11 nucleotides line up with TRBD2. Unmatched junction bases numbered 11, after V lost 5 bases and J lost 2 bases. The CDR3 has 17 amino acids. Germline assignment: CDR1 SEHNR and CDR2 FQNEAQ (reference sequence).

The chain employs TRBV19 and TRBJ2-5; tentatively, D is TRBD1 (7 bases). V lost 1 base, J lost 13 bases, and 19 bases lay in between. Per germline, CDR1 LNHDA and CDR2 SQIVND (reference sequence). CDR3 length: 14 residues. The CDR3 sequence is CASSIAEGARPTYF. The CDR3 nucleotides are TGTGCCAGTAGTATAGCGGAGGGGGCCAGGCCCACGTACTTC.

CDR3: CASSKGQAMKNEQFF. CDR3 in DNA: TGTGCCAGCAGCAAGGGACAGGCGATGAAGAATGAGCAGTTCTTC. The chain is built from TRBV11-3 and TRBJ2-1, with 8 bases lining up with TRBD1. After removal of 5 bases from V and 7 bases from J, the junction contained 10 bases not matched to a gene. CDR1 is SGHNT, CDR2 YENEEA, per germline. The CDR3 has 15 residues.

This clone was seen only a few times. This chain's CDR3 is CASSFREWNTEAFF. The CDR3 DNA sequence: TGCGCCAGCAGCTTCCGAGAATGGAACACTGAAGCTTTCTTT. The chain is built from TRBV5-1 and TRBJ1-1; D gene uncertain. CDR1 is SGHRS and CDR2 is YFSETQ in the germline V gene. The CDR3 sequence is 14 residues long. V was pared by 2 bases and J by 1 base, with 9 bases between.

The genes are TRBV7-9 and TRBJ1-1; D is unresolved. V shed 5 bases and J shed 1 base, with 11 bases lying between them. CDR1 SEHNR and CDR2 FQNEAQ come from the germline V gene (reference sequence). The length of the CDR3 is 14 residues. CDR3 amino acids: CASSPWNGNTEAFF. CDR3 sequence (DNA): TGTGCCAGCAGCCCATGGAACGGGAACACTGAAGCTTTCTTT.

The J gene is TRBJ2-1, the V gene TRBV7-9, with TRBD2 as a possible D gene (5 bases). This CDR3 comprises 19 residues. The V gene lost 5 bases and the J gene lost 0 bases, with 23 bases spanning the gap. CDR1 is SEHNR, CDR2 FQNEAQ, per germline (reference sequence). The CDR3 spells CASSPRWELAPDSYNEQFF. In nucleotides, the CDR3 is TGTGCCAGCAGCCCCCGTTGGGAATTAGCGCCAGACTCCTACAATGAGCAGTTCTTC. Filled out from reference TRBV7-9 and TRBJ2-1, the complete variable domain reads DTGVSQNPRHKITKRGQNVTFRCDPISEHNRLYWYRQTLGQGPEFLTYFQNEAQLEKSRLLSDRFSAERPKGSFSTLEIQRTEQGDSAMYLCASSPRWELAPDSYNEQFFGPGTRLTVL.

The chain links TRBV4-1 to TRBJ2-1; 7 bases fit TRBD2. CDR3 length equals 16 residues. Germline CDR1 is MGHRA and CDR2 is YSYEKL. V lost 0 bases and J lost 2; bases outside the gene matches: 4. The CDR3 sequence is CASSQDWRETYNEQFF. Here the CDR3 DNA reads TGCGCCAGCAGCCAAGATTGGCGGGAGACCTACAATGAGCAGTTCTTC.

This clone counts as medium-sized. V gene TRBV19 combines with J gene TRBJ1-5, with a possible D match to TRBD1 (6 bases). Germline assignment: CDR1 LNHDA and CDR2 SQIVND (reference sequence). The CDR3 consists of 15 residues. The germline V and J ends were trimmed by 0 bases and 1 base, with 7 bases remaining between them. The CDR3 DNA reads TGTGCCAGTAGTATAGATACAGGGAGCAATCAGCCCCAGCATTTT. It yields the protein CASSIDTGSNQPQHF.